The 20 T cell receptor beta chains below were found in one sample sequenced in a study of memory CD4+ T cells and cytomegalovirus serostatus. The protocol was immunoSEQ multiplex PCR, while the TCRdb copy is restricted to in-frame clones and leaves out a portion. The sample has tens of thousands of clones, about 78% seen once. The sort gate was single viable CD3+CD4+CD8-CD45RO+ cells for memory CD4+ T cells. The specimen sequenced was memory CD4+ T cells from blood. These receptors all stem from an adult in good health and CMV-seronegative.

By share of the sample, this clone is medium-sized. This chain links TRBV19 with TRBJ2-4; either TRBD1 or TRBD2 may supply D (5 bases each). The CDR3 length is 15 residues. Trimming shortened V by 4 bases and J by 2 bases, and 12 bases separated the two germline ends. Germline loops: CDR1 LNHDA, CDR2 SQIVND (reference sequence). Here the CDR3 reads CASSSVGDPKNIQYF. In DNA, the CDR3 is TGTGCCAGTAGTAGCGTAGGGGACCCCAAAAACATTCAGTACTTC. Drawing the rest from reference TRBV19 and TRBJ2-4, the complete variable domain is DGGITQSPKYLFRKEGQNVTLSCEQNLNHDAMYWYRQDPGQGLRLIYYSQIVNDFQKGDIAEGYSVSREKKESFPLTVTSAQKNPTAFYLCASSSVGDPKNIQYFGAGTRLSVL.

This clone came up once. V gene TRBV11-3 combines with J gene TRBJ2-1, with D unclear. Germline CDR1 is SGHNT and CDR2 is YENEEA. V lost 2 bases, J lost 5 bases, and 7 bases lay in between. CDR3 length: 13 residues. The CDR3 is CASSLLADNEQFF. CDR3 coding DNA: TGTGCCAGCAGCTTACTCGCTGACAATGAGCAGTTCTTC.

V gene TRBV7-2 combines with J gene TRBJ1-2, with D possibly matching TRBD1 (6 bases). The CDR3 loop spans 15 amino acids. V was trimmed by 7 bases and J by 8 bases, leaving 23 bases between them. CDR1 and CDR2 from the germline V gene are SGHTA and FQGNSA. The CDR3 loop is CASKLNREASRGYTF. CDR3 in DNA: TGTGCCAGCAAATTAAACAGGGAGGCGTCGAGAGGCTACACCTTC.

This clone was seen a few times. The chain joins TRBV29-1 to TRBJ2-7; 7 bases align to TRBD1. The trim removed 0 bases at V and 3 bases at J, leaving 8 bases unmatched. CDR1 is SQVTM, CDR2 ANQGSEA, per germline. The CDR3 is 15 amino acids. The CDR3 DNA sequence: TGCAGCGTTGAAGATCTTATTGGGACAGACTACGAGCAGTACTTC. It is translated as CSVEDLIGTDYEQYF.

This chain links TRBV7-8 with TRBJ2-7; 8 positions match TRBD2. CDR1 SGHVS and CDR2 FQNEAQ come from the germline V gene. CDR3 size: 17 residues. The trim removed 2 bases at V and 2 bases at J, leaving 11 bases unmatched. The CDR3 sequence: CASSLPMAGTRTYEQYF. CDR3 coding DNA: TGTGCCAGCAGCTTACCGATGGCCGGGACTAGGACCTACGAGCAGTACTTC.

The chain combines TRBV27 with TRBJ2-7; D is ambiguous. This CDR3 is built from 13 residues. Deletions cut 3 bases from V and 2 bases from J, with 8 bases between. Germline values: CDR1 MNHEY, CDR2 SMNVEV (reference sequence). The CDR3 DNA reads TGTGCCAGCAGTTTGAACAGTGCCTACGAGCAGTACTTC. Its translation: CASSLNSAYEQYF.

About this clone itself: Other DNA sequences in the same sample also yield this CDR3. This chain connects TRBV6-1 to TRBJ2-7; 10 bases line up with TRBD2. V lost 7 bases to trimming and J lost 2 bases; unmatched junction nucleotides: 5. Germline assignment: CDR1 MNHNS and CDR2 SASEGT. This CDR3 comprises 14 residues. CDR3 sequence reads: CASNIAGGPYEQYF. Here the CDR3 DNA reads TGTGCCAGCAATATAGCGGGGGGCCCCTACGAGCAGTACTTC.

This clone was seen a few times. This chain connects TRBV18 to TRBJ2-7; the match to TRBD1 covers 10 bases. The CDR3 sequence is 13 residues long. The V gene's germline CDR1 is KGHSH and CDR2 LQKENI. Trimming at V came to 5 bases and at J to 7 bases, leaving 5 bases not matched to a gene. The CDR3 sequence is CASSSGQGKEQYF. CDR3 in DNA: TGTGCCAGCTCATCGGGACAGGGGAAAGAGCAGTACTTC.

This sequence joins TRBV28 and TRBJ1-4; a weak D match, TRBD1 (5 bases). V was clipped by 8 bases and J by 7 bases, with 14 bases between them. From germline, CDR1 is MDHEN and CDR2 SYDVKM. The CDR3 contains 13 residues. CDR3 residues: CASGGERVEKLFF. In DNA, the CDR3 is TGTGCCAGCGGAGGGGAAAGGGTTGAAAAACTGTTTTTT.

This clone was counted between two and nine times. The sample has other DNA sequences that encode this CDR3 too. The CDR3 region has the DNA TGTGCCAGCAGTTGGGGCCGCAATGAGCAGTTCTTC. Encoded protein: CASSWGRNEQFF. The V call is TRBV6-5, the J call TRBJ2-1; perhaps TRBD1 as D (5 bases). Germline CDR1 reads MNHEY; CDR2 reads SVGAGI. The CDR3 contains 12 residues. Trimming removed 4 bases from V and 6 bases from J, with 7 bases in between.

This chain connects TRBV5-1 to TRBJ1-2; D perhaps matches TRBD1 (5 bases). Germline lookup yields CDR1 SGHRS and CDR2 YFSETQ. The CDR3 is 14 amino acids. V was shortened by 1 base and J by 0 bases, with 7 bases between the two germline ends. CDR3 sequence (DNA): TGCGCCAGCAGCTTGAGGGGAGCTAACTATGGCTACACCTTC. This gives the protein CASSLRGANYGYTF.

This clone was counted between two and nine times. The chain combines TRBV5-1 with TRBJ1-1, with D unclear. V shed 4 bases and J shed 2 bases, with 18 bases lying between them. This CDR3 has 16 amino acids. Germline assignment: CDR1 SGHRS and CDR2 YFSETQ. The CDR3 loop is CASSPVGGGSNTEAFF. CDR3 DNA: TGCGCCAGCAGCCCGGTGGGCGGAGGGTCAAACACTGAAGCTTTCTTT.

The rearrangement links TRBV14 to TRBJ2-3, with D uncertain. This CDR3 is built from 13 residues. CDR1 and CDR2 (germline): SGHDN, FVKESK. V was clipped by 3 bases and J by 0 bases, with 4 bases between them. The CDR3 coding sequence is TGTGCCAGCAGCCAGGGGAGCACAGATACGCAGTATTTT. It codes for CASSQGSTDTQYF.

The rearrangement joins TRBV7-8 to TRBJ2-7; a possible D gene is TRBD1 (5 bases). CDR1 is SGHVS and CDR2 is FQNEAQ in the germline V gene. Deletions cut 0 bases from V and 4 bases from J, with 13 bases between. The CDR3 length is 15 residues. DNA of the CDR3: TGTGCCAGCAGCTTAGCTACAGGTGGACCTTACGAGCAGTACTTC. It codes for CASSLATGGPYEQYF.

The chain uses TRBV11-3 and TRBJ2-2; TRBD2 aligns across 8 bases. The germline V gene encodes CDR1 SGHNT and CDR2 YENEEA. J lost 0 bases, V lost 5 bases, and 5 bases had no gene match. The CDR3 is made up of 16 amino acids. In nucleotides, the CDR3 is TGTGCCAGCAGCCCGGTGCGGGGGGCGAACACCGGGGAGCTGTTTTTT. Amino acids: CASSPVRGANTGELFF.

The chain uses TRBV2 and TRBJ1-2, with 8 nucleotides matching TRBD1. This CDR3 comprises 14 residues. Germline V gives CDR1 SNHLY, CDR2 FYNNEI. The V segment lost 4 bases and the J segment 3 bases; nucleotides outside the gene matches: 4. CDR3: CASSVRGQDYGYTF. DNA of the CDR3: TGTGCCAGCAGTGTCAGGGGGCAAGACTATGGCTACACCTTC.

The gene calls are TRBV5-5 and TRBJ2-7, with 9 positions matching TRBD2. Germline assignment: CDR1 SGHKS and CDR2 YYEKEE (reference sequence). The CDR3 is 15 amino acids. Trimming cost V 2 bases and J 4 bases; bases outside gene matches: 7. The CDR3 is CASSFPAGGKYEQYF. DNA for the CDR3: TGTGCCAGCAGCTTCCCAGCGGGGGGAAAGTACGAGCAGTACTTC.

The CDR3 reads CASSLGWGQETQYF. In nucleotides, the CDR3 is TGTGCCAGCAGCTTGGGTTGGGGCCAAGAGACCCAGTACTTC. The gene calls are TRBV7-2 and TRBJ2-5; D is uncertain. The germline CDR1 and CDR2 sequences are SGHTA and FQGNSA. The CDR3 contains 14 residues. V lost 3 bases and J lost 1, with 9 bases in between.

The V and J genes are TRBV9 and TRBJ2-2; D is tentatively TRBD1 or TRBD2 (5 bases each). V was trimmed by 3 bases and J by 6 bases, leaving 15 bases between them. This CDR3 comprises 15 residues. Germline-derived CDR1 and CDR2 are SGDLS and YYNGEE. The CDR3 DNA follows: TGTGCCAGCAGCGGACTAACAGGTTGGCCCGGGGAGCTGTTTTTT. This gives the protein CASSGLTGWPGELFF.

This chain connects TRBV5-8 to TRBJ1-2; D gene uncertain. V was clipped by 1 base and J by 7 bases, with 8 bases between them. Germline V gene data show CDR1 as SGHTS and CDR2 as YDEGEE. The CDR3 has 12 amino acids. CDR3 DNA sequence: TGTGCCAGCAGCTTGTTGGGAGCTGGCTACACCTTC. Protein: CASSLLGAGYTF.